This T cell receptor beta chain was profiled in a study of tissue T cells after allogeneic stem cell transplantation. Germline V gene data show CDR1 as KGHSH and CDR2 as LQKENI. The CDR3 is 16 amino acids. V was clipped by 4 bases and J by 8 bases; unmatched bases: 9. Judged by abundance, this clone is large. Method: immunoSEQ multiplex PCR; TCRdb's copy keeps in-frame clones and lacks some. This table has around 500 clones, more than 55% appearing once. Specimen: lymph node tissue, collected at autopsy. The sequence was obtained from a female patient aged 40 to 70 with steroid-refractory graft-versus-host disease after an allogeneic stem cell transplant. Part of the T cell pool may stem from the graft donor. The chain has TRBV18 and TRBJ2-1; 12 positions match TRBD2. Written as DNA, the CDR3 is TGTGCCAGCTCACTCCTCGGACTAGCGGGAAAGGATGAGCAGTTCTTC. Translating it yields CASSLLGLAGKDEQFF.